The clone carrying this T cell receptor (beta chain) has ten or more counts. cDNA was made from roughly 500 ng RNA using alpha and beta constant primers. Alpha and beta chain libraries were made separately by chain-specific third strand synthesis with multiplexing indices. The SP2 site served as the priming point for second strand synthesis. Via MiXCR, TCRdb re-called the 5' RACE reads, giving one row per CDR3 protein. The repertoire holds about 19,000 distinct CDR3 sequences, more than 8% seen once, with about 2.5% in the top ten. Whole blood was used without fractionation, so all unsorted peripheral T cells were included. The data stem from a study of HIV-infected patients and healthy controls. Trimming shortened V by 5 bases and J by 5 bases, and 16 bases separated the two germline ends. Germline lookup yields CDR1 LNHNV and CDR2 YYDKDF (reference sequence). The CDR3 has 14 amino acids.

The clonotype was recovered from an adult in good health. Source material: blood. The genes are TRBV15 and TRBJ2-7; D gene uncertain. Here the CDR3 reads CATSFSKGFDEQYF. CDR3 DNA sequence: TGTGCCACCAGCTTTAGTAAGGGTTTTGACGAGCAGTACTTC. Combining the CDR3 with reference TRBV15 and TRBJ2-7 gives the whole variable domain DAMVIQNPRYQVTQFGKPVTLSCSQTLNHNVMYWYQQKSSQAPKLLFHYYDKDFNNEADTPDNFQSRRPNTSFCFLDIRSPGLGDTAMYLCATSFSKGFDEQYFGPGTRLTVT.